This T cell receptor (beta chain) was recorded in a study of blood T cell repertoires in COVID-19. Study overall: The United States, Italy and Spain were the sources of the acute and convalescent COVID-19 samples. The analysed material was cDNA or gDNA that came from T cells, B-cell-depleted T cells, or PBMCs.

In the original workflow: Counts of nucleated cells, estimated from reference gene primer amplification, were obtained. Data came from immunoSEQ multiplex PCR; TCRdb stores just in-frame clones and leaves some out. V and J calls and clone size are as listed in that table; D and trimming were resolved from the DNA. Of over 300,000 clones listed, 90% are singletons. The CDR3 is made up of 15 amino acids. Germline CDR1 is SGDLS and CDR2 is YYNGEE. The ends lost 3 bases at V and 0 bases at J; junction bases unmatched: 2. This clone was observed once. The specimen sequenced was peripheral blood. This clonotype originated in a man between 18 and 35 years old with active or convalescent COVID-19. The chain combines TRBV9 with TRBJ2-3; TRBD2 aligns across 9 bases. CDR3 sequence (DNA): TGTGCCAGCAGCGCGCTAGCGGGGAGCACAGATACGCAGTATTTT. Translating gives CASSALAGSTDTQYF.